Given below is one TCR beta chain in context. Its antigen remains unknown. Trimming shortened V by 6 bases and J by 5 bases, and 19 bases separated the two germline ends. The germline V gene has CDR1 KGHSH and CDR2 LQKENI. This CDR3 is 15 amino acids long. The data were obtained in a study of a mutant IDH1 vaccine in newly diagnosed glioma. Generated by immunoSEQ multiplex PCR, the TCRdb table keeps only in-frame clones and is missing some. This sample has 50,000 to 70,000 clones, with more than 75% found just once. The time point is: week 23, last vaccination. In the vaccine, a single dose held 300 ug of the mutant IDH1 20-mer peptide, along with topical imiquimod.

The V gene is TRBV18, the J gene TRBJ1-2, with D perhaps matching TRBD1 (6 bases). The TCR sequence derives from a man in his forties with glioma. The sequences come from PBMCs, collected from a glioma patient whose treatment included an IDH1 peptide vaccine. The CDR3 DNA sequence: TGTGCCAGCTCCCCCGGGACAACCAAGGGGTATGGCTACACCTTC. This codes for CASSPGTTKGYGYTF.